This entry lists 22 T cell receptor beta chains sequenced from one sample in a study of shared clonotypes between healthy human individuals. Only in-frame clones appear in the TCRdb table, and some are missing; sequencing was by immunoSEQ multiplex PCR. The sample contains millions of clones, approximately 94% of which appear only once. The sample taken for sequencing was naive CD4+ T cells sorted from blood. Specified subset: CD45RA+ positively selected. The origin of the receptors is a man younger than 35 in good health.

This rearrangement joins TRBV18 to TRBJ2-3, with D hard to call. V lost 4 bases and J 0 bases, leaving 5 bases between the germline ends. CDR1 KGHSH and CDR2 LQKENI come from the germline V gene. The CDR3 spans 13 residues. The CDR3 protein is CASSRSSTDTQYF. CDR3 bases: TGTGCCAGCTCACGGAGTAGCACAGATACGCAGTATTTT.

V is TRBV7-6 and J is TRBJ1-4, with 8 bases that match TRBD1. Trimming at V came to 5 bases and at J to 7 bases, leaving 9 bases not matched to a gene. CDR3 length: 15 residues. The germline CDR1 and CDR2 sequences are SGHVS and FNYEAQ. CDR3 sequence: CASSPGQGGGEKLFF. The CDR3 nucleotides read TGTGCCAGCAGCCCTGGACAGGGCGGTGGTGAAAAACTGTTTTTT.

This chain uses TRBV28 with TRBJ2-7, with a tentative D call TRBD2 (6 bases). V lost 6 bases, J lost 3 bases, and 12 bases lay in between. CDR1 is MDHEN and CDR2 is SYDVKM in the germline V gene. This CDR3 spans 13 amino acids. DNA of the CDR3: TGTGCCAGCAGCCCCGGGGGAAACTACGAGCAGTACTTC. Amino acids: CASSPGGNYEQYF.

This chain uses TRBV2 with TRBJ1-6, with 7 bases lining up with TRBD1. The J segment lost 6 bases and the V segment lost 9 bases, leaving 5 bases of the junction unmatched. The germline V gene has CDR1 SNHLY and CDR2 FYNNEI. The CDR3 has 13 residues. The CDR3: CASAGTVNSPLHF. The CDR3 nucleotides read TGTGCCAGTGCCGGGACAGTTAATTCACCCCTCCACTTT. Filled out from reference TRBV2 and TRBJ1-6, the complete variable domain reads EPEVTQTPSHQVTQMGQEVILRCVPISNHLYFYWYRQILGQKVEFLVSFYNNEISEKSEIFDDQFSVERPDGSNFTLKIRSTKLEDSAMYFCASAGTVNSPLHFGNGTRLTVT.

This clone was counted once. The V and J genes are TRBV29-1 and TRBJ1-2; weak D call: TRBD1 (6 bases). The CDR3 has 14 amino acids. Germline V lookup: CDR1 SQVTM, CDR2 ANQGSEA. V was pared by 2 bases and J by 0 bases, with 10 bases between. The CDR3 DNA sequence: TGCAGCGTTGAAAGGGGGGGAGCTAACTATGGCTACACCTTC. Translating it yields CSVERGGANYGYTF.

V is TRBV19 and J is TRBJ2-7, with 11 bases identical to TRBD1. This CDR3 contains 13 residues. Germline CDR1 LNHDA, CDR2 SQIVND (reference sequence). The J segment lost 6 bases and the V segment lost 10 bases, leaving 8 bases of the junction unmatched. CDR3 amino acids: CATQGTGGGEQYF. In nucleotides, the CDR3 is TGTGCCACTCAGGGGACAGGGGGTGGCGAGCAGTACTTC.

In this sample, this clone turned up a few times. Other DNA sequences in this specimen translate into the identical CDR3. V is TRBV30 and J is TRBJ1-5; a possible D gene is TRBD1 (6 bases). The CDR3 is made up of 13 amino acids. The germline V and J ends were trimmed by 1 base and 4 bases, with 8 bases remaining between them. Germline V lookup: CDR1 GTSNPN, CDR2 SVGIG (reference sequence). The CDR3 DNA follows: TGTGCCTGGAGTGGGACAGTGAATCAGCCCCAGCATTTT. Translating gives CAWSGTVNQPQHF.

The chain couples TRBV11-2 to TRBJ2-5; 7 positions match TRBD1. The V gene end was trimmed by 5 bases and the J gene end by 1 base; junction bases not matched to a gene: 7. Germline V gene data show CDR1 as SGHAT and CDR2 as FQNNGV. There are 15 residues in the CDR3. The CDR3 DNA is TGTGCCAGCAGCCAGATACAGGGGATCCAAGAGACCCAGTACTTC. Its protein is CASSQIQGIQETQYF.

The V and J genes are TRBV2 and TRBJ2-4; a possible D gene is TRBD2 (5 bases). The CDR3 extends over 16 amino acids. The V and J ends lost 3 bases and 0 bases respectively, with 12 bases between them. Germline V CDR1 and CDR2: SNHLY, FYNNEI. CDR3 sequence (DNA): TGTGCCAGCAGTGACAGCGGACCAATAGCCAAAAACATTCAGTACTTC. It translates to CASSDSGPIAKNIQYF.

J is TRBJ1-4 and V is TRBV2, with 7 bases matching TRBD1. After removal of 11 bases from V and 6 bases from J, the junction contained 6 bases not matched to a gene. The CDR3 length is 12 residues. Germline values: CDR1 SNHLY, CDR2 FYNNEI. CDR3 in DNA: TGTGCCTCCAGGGGGGTGGATGAAAAACTGTTTTTT. Translating gives CASRGVDEKLFF.

This chain joins TRBV18 and TRBJ1-4; D is perhaps TRBD1 (5 bases). Trimming took off 5 bases at V and 8 bases at J, with 9 bases between the two ends. Germline V gives CDR1 KGHSH, CDR2 LQKENI. The CDR3 contains 12 residues. The CDR3 sequence is CASSRGVEKLFF. The CDR3 DNA is TGTGCCAGCTCAAGGGGAGTAGAAAAACTGTTTTTT. Based on the CDR3 plus reference TRBV18 and TRBJ1-4, the full variable domain is NAGVMQNPRHLVRRRGQEARLRCSPMKGHSHVYWYRQLPEEGLKFMVYLQKENIIDESGMPKERFSAEFPKEGPSILRIQQVVRGDSAAYFCASSRGVEKLFFGSGTQLSVL.

V usage is TRBV6-1 and J usage is TRBJ2-7, with D tentatively TRBD1 (6 bases). CDR1 is MNHNS and CDR2 is SASEGT in the germline V gene. Trimming took off 4 bases at V and 3 bases at J, with 16 bases between the two ends. The CDR3 loop spans 15 amino acids. This CDR3 is CASSGGGGSFYEQYF. In nucleotides, the CDR3 is TGTGCCAGCAGTGGTGGTGGGGGCAGTTTCTACGAGCAGTACTTC.

V and J are TRBV28 and TRBJ1-2; 8 bases fit TRBD1. This CDR3 is built from 15 residues. The J segment lost 0 bases and the V segment lost 3 bases, leaving 3 bases of the junction unmatched. Germline values: CDR1 MDHEN, CDR2 SYDVKM. CDR3 bases: TGTGCCAGCAGTTTCCCGGGACAGGCTAACTATGGCTACACCTTC. Its translation: CASSFPGQANYGYTF.

The genes are TRBV6-1 and TRBJ1-2; D is undetermined. Germline lookup yields CDR1 MNHNS and CDR2 SASEGT. The V and J ends lost 2 bases and 9 bases respectively, with 22 bases between them. CDR3 length: 16 residues. The CDR3 region has the DNA TGTGCCAGCAGTGAACATTTCCAGAACTCCCAACCCCGCTACACCTTC. It yields the protein CASSEHFQNSQPRYTF.

This chain connects TRBV11-2 to TRBJ2-1; a weak D match, TRBD1 (5 bases). The ends were cut back, 5 bases at V and 8 bases at J, with 13 bases in the middle. Looked up from germline, CDR1 is SGHAT and CDR2 is FQNNGV. CDR3 length: 13 residues. The CDR3 nucleotides are TGTGCCAGCAGCCCTCTAGGGGTGTATGAGCAGTTCTTC. Protein: CASSPLGVYEQFF.

This rearrangement joins TRBV9 to TRBJ1-2; 7 nucleotides line up with TRBD1. Per germline, CDR1 SGDLS and CDR2 YYNGEE. With 0 bases clipped from V and 5 bases from J, the junction kept 7 bases outside the gene matches. The CDR3 runs 15 residues. CDR3: CASSVGQGWTYGYTF. CDR3 sequence (DNA): TGTGCCAGCAGCGTAGGACAGGGTTGGACGTATGGCTACACCTTC. The full variable domain, with the rest looked up from reference TRBV9 and TRBJ1-2, is DSGVTQTPKHLITATGQRVTLRCSPRSGDLSVYWYQQSLDQGLQFLIQYYNGEERAKGNILERFSAQQFPDLHSELNLSSLELGDSALYFCASSVGQGWTYGYTFGSGTRLTVV.

The V call is TRBV9, the J call TRBJ2-7, with 7 positions matching TRBD1. The ends lost 4 bases at V and 3 bases at J; junction bases unmatched: 10. CDR3 size: 15 residues. CDR1 is SGDLS and CDR2 is YYNGEE in the germline V gene. This CDR3 reads CASSPQWTGYYEQYF. CDR3 DNA: TGTGCCAGCAGCCCCCAATGGACAGGATACTACGAGCAGTACTTC.

The genes are TRBV5-4 and TRBJ2-3, with a possible D match to TRBD1 (5 bases). The CDR3 spans 16 residues. V lost 0 bases and J lost 0, with 11 bases in between. Germline assignment: CDR1 SGHNT and CDR2 YYREEE (reference sequence). The CDR3 spells CASSLARQLSTDTQYF. The DNA for the CDR3 is TGTGCCAGCAGCTTGGCCAGACAGCTAAGCACAGATACGCAGTATTTT.

The rearrangement uses TRBV27 and TRBJ1-1; D remains unclear. The CDR3 length is 13 residues. The ends were cut back, 5 bases at V and 2 bases at J, with 9 bases in the middle. The germline gives CDR1 MNHEY, CDR2 SMNVEV (reference sequence). Written as DNA, the CDR3 is TGTGCCAGCAGTCTAGCCCACAACACTGAAGCTTTCTTT. Its protein product is CASSLAHNTEAFF.

The rearrangement links TRBV12-1 to TRBJ2-3; TRBD2, the table's D call, was not compared with the DNA. TRBV12-1 is deemed a pseudogene. This CDR3 is built from 18 residues. CDR3 sequence reads: CASSFKLISSEGTDTQYF. CDR3 sequence (DNA): TGTGCCAGCAGCTTTAAGTTAATATCTAGCGAGGGAACAGATACGCAGTATTTT.

This chain links TRBV18 with TRBJ2-7; 14 bases are a match to TRBD2. Germline assignment: CDR1 KGHSH and CDR2 LQKENI. CDR3 length: 17 amino acids. With V trimmed by 1 base and J by 6 bases, 8 bases remained unmatched. The CDR3 reads CASSPRFGTSGSTEQYF. The DNA of the CDR3 is TGTGCCAGCTCACCACGATTCGGGACTAGCGGGAGCACCGAGCAGTACTTC.

Notes on this clone: Other DNA sequences in the same sample also yield this CDR3. V usage is TRBV5-1 and J usage is TRBJ1-3; D uncertain. V lost 3 bases and J lost 2, with 6 bases in between. CDR3 size: 13 residues. Looked up from germline, CDR1 is SGHRS and CDR2 is YFSETQ. CDR3 residues: CASSSGTGNTIYF. The CDR3 nucleotides read TGCGCCAGCAGCTCGGGGACTGGAAACACCATATATTTT.